The source of this TCR beta chain is a study of shared clonotypes between healthy human individuals. Findings of the study overall: Rarefaction showed sorted-subset sequencing was incomplete despite large depth.

This clone was observed once. Its target is not known. TCRdb keeps only in-frame clones here, not all; method: immunoSEQ multiplex PCR. The data contain about 2.4 million clones, around nine tenths of them singletons. This TCR was recovered from a man between 18 and 29 years old in good health. What was sequenced was naive CD4+ T cells sorted from blood. Subset denoted: CD45RA+ positively selected.

The CDR3 DNA is TGCGCCAGCAGTGAGCCCAAGGCGGGAGGAGATACGCAGTATTTT. Translated: CASSEPKAGGDTQYF. The J gene is TRBJ2-3, the V gene TRBV10-1; 8 positions match TRBD2. This CDR3 region has 15 residues. Trimming cost V 2 bases and J 5 bases; bases outside gene matches: 6. CDR1 and CDR2 from the germline V gene are WNHNN and SYGVQD (reference sequence).